The 5 T cell receptor beta chains reported below all come from one sample, sequenced in a study of patients and donors after allogeneic stem cell transplantation. One entry per CDR3 protein results from TCRdb running MiXCR on the RT-PCR reads. Of some 160,000 distinct CDR3 sequences listed, approximately 22% are singletons. Sequencing input: blood, either unsorted or a sorted T cell fraction (not recorded which). All receptors come from a human donor who was either an allogeneic HSCT recipient or a stem cell or donor lymphocyte infusion donor (not recorded which). It is not recorded whose cells these are; they may come from a transplant donor.

Only one count was recorded for this clonotype. The V and J genes are TRBV28 and TRBJ2-7; a weak D match, TRBD2 (6 bases). The V gene lost 7 bases and the J gene lost 3 bases, with 22 bases spanning the gap. The CDR3 totals 16 residues. Germline loops: CDR1 MDHEN, CDR2 SYDVKM. The CDR3 DNA reads as TGTGCCAGCAACCCCAAGGGACTCCGGGATTACTACGAGCAGTACTTC. As protein: CASNPKGLRDYYEQYF.

This chain joins TRBV7-3 and TRBJ2-2; tentative D call: TRBD2 (5 bases). CDR3 length equals 16 residues. Trimming shortened V by 1 base and J by 4 bases, and 13 bases separated the two germline ends. CDR1 is SGHTA, CDR2 FQGTGA, per germline. The CDR3 is CASSLSPSSSTGELFF. Written as DNA, the CDR3 is TGTGCCAGCAGCTTAAGCCCTAGCTCGTCCACCGGGGAGCTGTTTTTT. The whole variable domain, remainder taken from reference TRBV7-3 and TRBJ2-2, is GAGVSQTPSNKVTEKGKYVELRCDPISGHTALYWYRQSLGQGPEFLIYFQGTGAADDSGLPNDRFFAVRPEGSVSTLKIQRTERGDSAVYLCASSLSPSSSTGELFFGEGSRLTVL.

The sample holds one count of this clonotype. V gene TRBV18 combines with J gene TRBJ2-3; D gene unclear. Germline CDR1 and CDR2: KGHSH and LQKENI. Trimming pared 3 bases from V and 0 bases from J, leaving 10 bases between. The CDR3 consists of 15 residues. CDR3 amino acids: CASSPLDASTDTQYF. The CDR3, as DNA: TGTGCCAGCTCACCCTTAGACGCTAGCACAGATACGCAGTATTTT.

The chain employs TRBV5-1 and TRBJ2-1; a weak D match, TRBD1 (7 bases). The CDR3 contains 14 residues. Germline-derived CDR1 and CDR2 are SGHRS and YFSETQ. Trimming cost V 4 bases and J 8 bases, with 16 bases left between them. DNA for the CDR3: TGCGCCAGCAGCGTTCCGACAGGGAGGTATGAGCAGTTCTTC. It yields the protein CASSVPTGRYEQFF.

V and J are TRBV29-1 and TRBJ2-1; weak D call: TRBD2 (6 bases). Germline V CDR1 and CDR2: SQVTM, ANQGSEA. V lost 6 bases to trimming and J lost 6 bases, with 15 bases between them. CDR3 size: 13 residues. The CDR3 region is CSVEGAGTNEQFF. CDR3 DNA sequence: TGCAGCGTGGAGGGTGCGGGGACCAATGAGCAGTTCTTC.